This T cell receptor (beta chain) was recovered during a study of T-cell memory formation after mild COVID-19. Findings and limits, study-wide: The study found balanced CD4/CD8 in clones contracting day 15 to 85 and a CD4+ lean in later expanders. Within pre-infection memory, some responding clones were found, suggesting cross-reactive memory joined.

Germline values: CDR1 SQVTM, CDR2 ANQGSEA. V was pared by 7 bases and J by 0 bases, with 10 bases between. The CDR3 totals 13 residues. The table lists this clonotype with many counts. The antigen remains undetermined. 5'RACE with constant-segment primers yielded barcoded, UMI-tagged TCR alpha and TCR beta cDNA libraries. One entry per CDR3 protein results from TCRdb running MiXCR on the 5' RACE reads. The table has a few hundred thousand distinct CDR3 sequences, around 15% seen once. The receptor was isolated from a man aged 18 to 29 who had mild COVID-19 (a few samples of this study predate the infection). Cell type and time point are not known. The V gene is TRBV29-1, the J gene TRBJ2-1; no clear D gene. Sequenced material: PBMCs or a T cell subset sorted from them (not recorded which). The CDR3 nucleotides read TGCAGCGCCCCGGTAAGCTCCTACAATGAGCAGTTCTTC. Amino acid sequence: CSAPVSSYNEQFF.